This T cell receptor (beta chain) appears in the sequencing data of a study of sequential checkpoint blockade in melanoma. In the study overall: Both treatment sequences were followed by maintenance nivolumab.

The data were produced by immunoSEQ multiplex PCR, yet TCRdb's version contains in-frame clones alone and is incomplete. The sample holds around 15,000 clones, 85% to 95% seen once. Indicated treatment: randomized to nivolumab then ipilimumab (arm A) or the reverse (arm B). DNA-damaging chemotherapy had not been given to any patient beforehand. J lost 1 base, V lost 5 bases, and 23 bases had no gene match. This CDR3 is 21 amino acids long. Germline CDR1 LNHNV, CDR2 YYDKDF (reference sequence). The receptor comes from a human donor with melanoma. The chain combines TRBV15 with TRBJ1-1; 9 bases fit TRBD1. The sample was CD8+ T cells sorted from blood (inferred from file names), taken from a patient given nivolumab and ipilimumab in sequence. CDR3 coding DNA: TGTGCCACCAGCTCCCTCGGGATGAGGACAGGGGCATCGTCGGAGAACACTGAAGCTTTCTTT. Translated: CATSSLGMRTGASSENTEAFF.